Here is one T cell receptor (beta chain) with its context. In this sample, this clonotype turned up a few times. Its antigen is unknown. One base away there is no much larger clone; base qualities are not given. The TCR beta CDR3 regions were amplified from RNA transcripts. The first round of RT-PCR for the TCR CDR3 was performed with the HTBI primer set and the Qiagen OneStep RT-PCR kit. Libraries were constructed in a second round of multiplex PCR, after which size selection and purification were carried out. Sequencing of the libraries was done on an Illumina HiSeq2000 using paired-end 100 bp reads. In the paper's pipeline: Raw data were processed with SOAPnuke, discarding reads with adapters, uncalled bases, mean Phred below 15, or no exact constant-primer or identifier match. COPE v1.2.5 was used to merge high-quality paired reads, and clonotypes were defined as unique nucleotide sequences. MiTCR v1.1 was used to align the clonotypes against IMGT TRBV, TRBD and TRBJ reference segments. The analysis included only V-J combinations with a frequency above 0.0001, which together covered 99% to 99.2% of the repertoires. The TCS score was defined as the ratio of F50 (clonal expansion) to E x V (chaos), calculated using BLOSUM62-based TCRdist between CDR3 peptides within each V-J. Welch's t-statistics and random forest reduced just over 500 V-J features to about 13, which were used in a naive Bayes classifier (R e1071). TCRdb ran its own pipeline on the public reads, namely fastp trimming at Q25 and MiXCR clone calling, and kept in-frame beta chains. Rows matching on CDR3 protein sequence are summarized as one entry with the most common DNA and genes. TCRdb's processing, not the authors', yielded these V and J calls. Within this sample are fewer than 800,000 distinct CDR3 sequences, with roughly 15% of them counted one time only. Together, the top ten hold over 7.5% of the sample.

The sample is drawn from a study of T cells in Graves' hyperthyroidism and ophthalmopathy (dated by TCRdb to the late 2010s). About the investigation overall: Peripheral blood was collected at initial diagnosis, before any treatment. A discovery cohort of around 100 patients, about 40 with Graves' ophthalmopathy and about 60 with stable Graves' hyperthyroidism, was used to find distinguishing TCR V-J signatures. Prospective prediction of ophthalmopathy was tested in an independent validation cohort consisting of about 19 hyperthyroidism patients and approximately 16 patients who later progressed to ophthalmopathy. The 85 to 100 discovery patients were divided at random into training and test sets in a 7:3 ratio. In addition, the study compared T-cell repertoires in thyroid tissue and in blood from six Graves' hyperthyroidism patients. After blood sampling, hyperthyroidism patients were treated with methimazole at a starting dose of 30 mg daily, and ophthalmopathy patients were treated with high-dose intravenous methylprednisolone. The paper describes TCR Vbeta CDR3 sequencing of 130 to 150 peripheral blood samples, made up of some 42 ophthalmopathy patients, some 80 hyperthyroidism patients and about 17 progressor patients.

Points the paper makes about the study in general: In validation, the model predicted progression to ophthalmopathy with just under 71% sensitivity and about 73% specificity, a median of 6.5 months before onset. A model built on a 13 V-J signature distinguished ophthalmopathy from stable hyperthyroidism, reaching about 89% sensitivity and 81.08% specificity in cross-validation and 80%/75% in testing. No statistical method was used to fix the sample size in advance, and group allocation was not hidden from the investigators. Most expanded thyroid clonotypes (frequency above 0.001) were also detected in blood, a finding suggesting that blood repertoires may reflect thyroid immune responses.

Graves' hyperthyroidism was defined as stable when no progression to ophthalmopathy occurred over 18 months of follow-up. Hyperthyroidism patients were aged 18 to 65 years and newly diagnosed, with disease duration of less than 2 months. Any patient with an uncontrolled infection, another autoimmune disease, pregnancy or lactation was excluded. Diagnoses were based on clinical symptoms, serum thyroxine and TRAb, thyroid ultrasound and orbital computed tomography. PBMCs were separated from approximately 10 ml of fresh peripheral blood using Ficoll-Paque density gradient centrifugation. Total RNA was extracted with Trizol reagent, and quality was checked on an Agilent 2100 Bioanalyzer. CDR1 and CDR2 were assigned from the germline V gene as MNHNS and SASEGT. V ends up 6 bases short and J 8 bases short, with an unmatched junction base count of 8. The CDR3 sequence holds 14 residues, the cysteine and phenylalanine included. CDR3 DNA is the only sequence kept; it has 42 bases, read in frame from the first base.

Material: blood. The receptor was derived from a man between 18 and 29 years old with Graves' hyperthyroidism. The rearranged segments are TRBV6-1 and TRBJ2-2; 8 of the junction bases match TRBD2. The DNA is TGTGCCAGCAGAGTTAGCGGGATGGCGGGGGAGCTGTTTTTT. This yields the protein CASRVSGMAGELFF.